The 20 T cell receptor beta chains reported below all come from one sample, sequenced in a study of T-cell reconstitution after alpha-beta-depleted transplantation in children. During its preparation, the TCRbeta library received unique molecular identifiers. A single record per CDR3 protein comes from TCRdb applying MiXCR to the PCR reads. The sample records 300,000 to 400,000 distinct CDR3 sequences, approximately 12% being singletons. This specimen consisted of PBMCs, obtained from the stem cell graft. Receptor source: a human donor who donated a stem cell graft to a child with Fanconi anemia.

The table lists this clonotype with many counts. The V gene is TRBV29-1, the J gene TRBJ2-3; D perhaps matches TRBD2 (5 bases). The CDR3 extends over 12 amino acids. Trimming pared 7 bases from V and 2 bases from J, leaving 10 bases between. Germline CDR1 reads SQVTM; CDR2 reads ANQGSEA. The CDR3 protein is CSARRDTDTQYF. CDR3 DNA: TGCAGCGCCCGCCGGGACACAGATACGCAGTATTTT.

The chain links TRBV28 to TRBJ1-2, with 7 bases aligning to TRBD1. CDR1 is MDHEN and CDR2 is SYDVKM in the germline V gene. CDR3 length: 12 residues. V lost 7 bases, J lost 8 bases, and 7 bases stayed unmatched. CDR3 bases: TGTGCCAGCACCAGACAGGGACAAGGCTACACCTTC. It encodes CASTRQGQGYTF.

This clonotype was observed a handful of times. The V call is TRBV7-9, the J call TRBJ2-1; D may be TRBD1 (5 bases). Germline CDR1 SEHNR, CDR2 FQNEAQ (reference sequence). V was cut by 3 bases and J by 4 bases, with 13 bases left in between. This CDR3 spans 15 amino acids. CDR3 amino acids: CASSFGAGLYNEQFF. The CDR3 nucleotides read TGTGCCAGCAGCTTTGGGGCAGGGCTTTACAATGAGCAGTTCTTC.

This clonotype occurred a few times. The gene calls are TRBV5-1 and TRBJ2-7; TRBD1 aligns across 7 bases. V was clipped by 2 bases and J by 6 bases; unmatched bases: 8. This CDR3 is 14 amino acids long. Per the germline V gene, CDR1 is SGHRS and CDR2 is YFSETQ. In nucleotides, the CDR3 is TGCGCCAGCAGCTTAAGAGGGGGCGCCCCCGAGCAGTACGTC. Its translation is CASSLRGGAPEQYV.

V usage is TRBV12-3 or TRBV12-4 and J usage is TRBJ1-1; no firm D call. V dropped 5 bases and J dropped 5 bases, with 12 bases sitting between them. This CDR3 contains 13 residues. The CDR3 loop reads CASSLTIDTEAFF. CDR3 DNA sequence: TGTGCCAGCAGTCTAACTATAGATACTGAAGCTTTCTTT.

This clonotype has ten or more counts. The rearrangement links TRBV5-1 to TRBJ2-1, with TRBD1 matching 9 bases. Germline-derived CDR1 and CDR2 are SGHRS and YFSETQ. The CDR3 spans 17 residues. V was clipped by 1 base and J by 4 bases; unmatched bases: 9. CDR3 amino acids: CASSLSYTGQGYNEQFF. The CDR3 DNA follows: TGCGCCAGCAGCTTGTCCTATACGGGACAGGGATACAATGAGCAGTTCTTC.

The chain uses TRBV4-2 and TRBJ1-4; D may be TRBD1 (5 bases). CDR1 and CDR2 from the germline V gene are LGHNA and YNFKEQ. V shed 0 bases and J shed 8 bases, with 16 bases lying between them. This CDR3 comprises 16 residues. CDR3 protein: CASSQDLGQGIEKLFF. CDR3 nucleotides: TGTGCCAGCAGCCAAGATCTCGGGCAGGGAATCGAAAAACTGTTTTTT.

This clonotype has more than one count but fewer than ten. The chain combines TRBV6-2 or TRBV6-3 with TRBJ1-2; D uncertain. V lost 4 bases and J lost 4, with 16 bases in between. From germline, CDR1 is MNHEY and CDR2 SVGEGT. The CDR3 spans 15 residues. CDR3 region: CASSSVMSHIYGYTF. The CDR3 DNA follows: TGTGCCAGCAGTTCCGTCATGAGCCACATCTATGGCTACACCTTC.

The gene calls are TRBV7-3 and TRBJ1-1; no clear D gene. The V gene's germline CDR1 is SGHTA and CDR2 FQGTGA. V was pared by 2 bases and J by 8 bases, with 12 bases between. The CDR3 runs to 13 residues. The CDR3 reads CASSLGPQREAFF. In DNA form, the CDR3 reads TGTGCCAGCAGCTTAGGGCCCCAGAGGGAAGCTTTCTTT.

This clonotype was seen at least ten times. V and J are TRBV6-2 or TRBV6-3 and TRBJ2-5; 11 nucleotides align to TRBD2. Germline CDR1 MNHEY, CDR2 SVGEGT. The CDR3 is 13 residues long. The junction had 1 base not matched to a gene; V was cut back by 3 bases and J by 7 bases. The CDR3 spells CASSYLAGGTQYF. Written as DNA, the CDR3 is TGTGCCAGCAGTTATCTAGCGGGGGGGACCCAGTACTTC.

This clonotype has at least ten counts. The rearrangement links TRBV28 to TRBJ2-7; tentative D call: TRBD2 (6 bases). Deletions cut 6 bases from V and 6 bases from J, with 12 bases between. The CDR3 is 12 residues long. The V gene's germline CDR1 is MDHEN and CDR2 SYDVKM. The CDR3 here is CASSRPAGEQYV. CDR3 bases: TGTGCCAGCAGCAGACCAGCGGGCGAGCAGTACGTC.

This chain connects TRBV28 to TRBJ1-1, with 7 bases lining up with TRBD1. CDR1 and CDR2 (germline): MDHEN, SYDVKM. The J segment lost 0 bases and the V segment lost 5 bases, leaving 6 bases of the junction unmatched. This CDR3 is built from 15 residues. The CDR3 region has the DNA TGTGCCAGCAGTCCCCCAGGGGGGATGAACACTGAAGCTTTCTTT. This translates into CASSPPGGMNTEAFF. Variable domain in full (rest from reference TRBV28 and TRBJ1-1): DVKVTQSSRYLVKRTGEKVFLECVQDMDHENMFWYRQDPGLGLRLIYFSYDVKMKEKGDIPEGYSVSREKKERFSLILESASTNQTSMYLCASSPPGGMNTEAFFGQGTRLTVV.

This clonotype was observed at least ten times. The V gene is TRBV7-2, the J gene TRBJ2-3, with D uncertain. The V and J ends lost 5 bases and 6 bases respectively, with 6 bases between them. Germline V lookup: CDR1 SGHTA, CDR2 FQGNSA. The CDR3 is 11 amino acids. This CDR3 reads CASSPWDTQYF. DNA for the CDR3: TGTGCCAGCAGCCCCTGGGATACGCAGTATTTT.

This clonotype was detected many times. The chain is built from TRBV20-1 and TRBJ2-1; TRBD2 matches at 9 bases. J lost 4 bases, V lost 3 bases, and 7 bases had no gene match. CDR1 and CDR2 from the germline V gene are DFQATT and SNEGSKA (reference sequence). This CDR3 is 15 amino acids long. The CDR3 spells CSASFKRGAYNEQFF. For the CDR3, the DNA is TGCAGTGCTAGTTTCAAGCGGGGGGCGTACAATGAGCAGTTCTTC.

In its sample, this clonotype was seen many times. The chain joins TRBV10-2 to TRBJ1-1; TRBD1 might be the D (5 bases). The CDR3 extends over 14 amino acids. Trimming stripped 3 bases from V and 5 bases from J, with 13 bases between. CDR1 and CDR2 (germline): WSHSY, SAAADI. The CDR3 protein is CASSDSVGETEAFF. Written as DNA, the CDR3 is TGCGCCAGCAGTGATTCGGTGGGGGAGACTGAAGCTTTCTTT.

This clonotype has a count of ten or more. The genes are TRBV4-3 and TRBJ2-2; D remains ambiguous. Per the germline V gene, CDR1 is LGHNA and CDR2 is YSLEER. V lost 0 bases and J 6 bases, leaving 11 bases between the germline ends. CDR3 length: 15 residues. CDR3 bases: TGCGCCAGCAGCCAAGATATGGCGATCGCCGGGGAGCTGTTTTTT. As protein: CASSQDMAIAGELFF.

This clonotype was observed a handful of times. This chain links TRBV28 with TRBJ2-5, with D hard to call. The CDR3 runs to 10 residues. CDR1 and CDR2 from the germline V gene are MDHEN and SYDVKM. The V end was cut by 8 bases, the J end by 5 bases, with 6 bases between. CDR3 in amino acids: CASARETQYF. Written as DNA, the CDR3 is TGTGCCAGCGCCCGGGAGACCCAGTACTTC.

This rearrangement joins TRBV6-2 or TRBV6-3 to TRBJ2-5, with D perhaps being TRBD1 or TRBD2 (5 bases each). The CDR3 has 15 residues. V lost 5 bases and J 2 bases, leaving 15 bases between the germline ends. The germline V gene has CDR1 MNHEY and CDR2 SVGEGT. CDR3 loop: CASSPEGRIQETQYF. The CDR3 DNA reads TGTGCCAGCAGTCCAGAGGGACGGATTCAAGAGACCCAGTACTTC.

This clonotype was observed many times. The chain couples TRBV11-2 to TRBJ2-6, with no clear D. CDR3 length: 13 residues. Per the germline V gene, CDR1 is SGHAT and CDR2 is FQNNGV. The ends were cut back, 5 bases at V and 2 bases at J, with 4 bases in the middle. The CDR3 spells CASSTTGANVLTF. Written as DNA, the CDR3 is TGTGCCAGCAGCACAACTGGGGCCAACGTCCTGACTTTC.

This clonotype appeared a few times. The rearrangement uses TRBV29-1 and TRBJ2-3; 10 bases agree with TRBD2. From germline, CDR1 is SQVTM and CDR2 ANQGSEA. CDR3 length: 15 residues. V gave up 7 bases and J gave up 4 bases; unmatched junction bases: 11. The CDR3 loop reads CSALGLASQADTQYF. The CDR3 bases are TGCAGCGCTCTGGGACTAGCGAGTCAGGCAGATACGCAGTATTTT.